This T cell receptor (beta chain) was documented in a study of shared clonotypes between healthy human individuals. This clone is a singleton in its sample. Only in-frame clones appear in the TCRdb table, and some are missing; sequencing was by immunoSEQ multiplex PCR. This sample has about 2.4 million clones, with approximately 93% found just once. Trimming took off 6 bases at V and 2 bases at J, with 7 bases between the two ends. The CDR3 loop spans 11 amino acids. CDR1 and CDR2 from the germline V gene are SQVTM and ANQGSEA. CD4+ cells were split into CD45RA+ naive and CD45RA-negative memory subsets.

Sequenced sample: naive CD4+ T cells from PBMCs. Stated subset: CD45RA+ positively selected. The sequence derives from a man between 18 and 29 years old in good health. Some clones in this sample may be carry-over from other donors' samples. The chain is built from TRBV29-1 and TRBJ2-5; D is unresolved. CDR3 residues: CSVLQQETQYF. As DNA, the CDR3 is TGCAGCGTCCTACAACAAGAGACCCAGTACTTC.